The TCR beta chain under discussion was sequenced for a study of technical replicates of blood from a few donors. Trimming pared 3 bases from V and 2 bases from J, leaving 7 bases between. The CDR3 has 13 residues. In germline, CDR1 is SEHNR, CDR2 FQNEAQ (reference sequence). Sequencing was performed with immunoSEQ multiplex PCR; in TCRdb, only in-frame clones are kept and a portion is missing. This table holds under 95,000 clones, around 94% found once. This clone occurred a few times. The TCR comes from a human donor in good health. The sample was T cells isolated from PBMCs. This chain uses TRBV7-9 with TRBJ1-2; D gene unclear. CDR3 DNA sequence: TGTGCCAGCAGCTTTGAGGGCAACTATGGCTACACCTTC. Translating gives CASSFEGNYGYTF.